What follows is one TCR beta chain and its context. The sample originates from a study of blood T cell repertoires in COVID-19. In the study overall: Italy, Spain and the United States were the sources of the convalescent and acute COVID-19 samples. The cDNA or gDNA used as material had been derived from T cells, B-cell-depleted T cells, or PBMCs.

V lost 10 bases to trimming and J lost 9 bases; unmatched junction nucleotides: 9. Germline lookup yields CDR1 LNHDA and CDR2 SQIVND (reference sequence). CDR3 length: 13 residues. Methods used by the authors: Quantification of nucleated cells was approximated via reference gene primer amplification. Sequencing used immunoSEQ multiplex PCR; TCRdb keeps in-frame clones, though not all of them. V, J and clone size reflect that table, while D and trimming were determined from the DNA. The sample lists about 75,000 clones, roughly 90% seen once, with 2% to 3% in the top ten. The sequence derives from a human donor in a cohort sampled during active COVID-19. Sequences were obtained from peripheral blood. This chain links TRBV19 with TRBJ1-6; 7 bases agree with TRBD1. The CDR3 DNA sequence: TGTGCCACCAGACAGGGTCTGATTTCACCCCTCCACTTT. Encoded protein: CATRQGLISPLHF.